Listed here are 3 T cell receptor beta chains from one sample, sequenced in a study of OX40 agonist ivuxolimab in advanced cancers. The protocol was immunoSEQ multiplex PCR, while the TCRdb copy is restricted to in-frame clones and leaves out a portion. The sample has about 70,000 clones; less than 90% are singletons. This specimen consisted of CD4+ or CD8+ T cells sorted from blood, obtained in a trial of the OX40 agonist ivuxolimab. These receptors came from an adult with an advanced solid tumor such as melanoma, head and neck, liver or kidney cancer.

The CDR3 protein is CATSNTGGYQETQYF. Written as DNA, the CDR3 is TGTGCCACATCCAACACGGGAGGGTACCAAGAGACCCAGTACTTC. J is TRBJ2-5 and V is TRBV11-2; 8 bases map to TRBD2. Germline-derived CDR1 and CDR2 are SGHAT and FQNNGV. The CDR3 totals 15 residues. V shed 10 bases and J 0 bases; nucleotides not matched to a gene: 10.

This chain uses TRBV19 with TRBJ1-5; 8 bases are shared with TRBD1. This CDR3 has 15 residues. From germline, CDR1 is LNHDA and CDR2 SQIVND (reference sequence). Trimming at V came to 5 bases and at J to 2 bases, leaving 5 bases not matched to a gene. CDR3 sequence: CASSASQGGNQPQHF. The CDR3 region has the DNA TGTGCCAGTAGTGCCTCACAGGGGGGCAATCAGCCCCAGCATTTT.

The chain links TRBV7-9 to TRBJ2-2, with 8 bases lining up with TRBD2. V shed 4 bases, J shed 4 bases, and the junction held 17 bases outside the gene matches. This CDR3 has 19 amino acids. Looked up from germline, CDR1 is SEHNR and CDR2 is FQNEAQ (reference sequence). CDR3 loop: CASSSPGGVAGTITGELFF. The CDR3 DNA is TGTGCCAGCAGCTCCCCCGGGGGGGTAGCGGGAACGATCACCGGGGAGCTGTTTTTT.